A selection of T cell receptor beta chains follows, all from one sample in a study of cytomegalovirus exposure and HLA in healthy donors. This table comes from immunoSEQ multiplex PCR, and its TCRdb copy is limited to in-frame clones, with some not included. Among 140,000 or so clones listed, about 61% were seen once. The specimen sequenced was PBMCs. The receptors stem from a male donor in good health and CMV-seronegative. CDR3s include the opening cysteine and the closing phenylalanine or tryptophan. Each record gives: V gene, clone size, J gene, D gene, CDR3 DNA, CDR3 protein. A D gene is named only where the DNA matches it firmly. Only part of the rows carry a size: once, few, many, or a class if the clone is expanded.

v_gene: TRBV5-1
abundance: NA
j_gene: TRBJ1-3
d_gene: NA
CDR3nt: TGCGCCAGCAGCGCAACACAATCTGGAAACACCATATATTTT
CDR3aa: CASSATQSGNTIYF

v_gene: TRBV6-6
abundance: once
j_gene: TRBJ2-7
d_gene: TRBD1
CDR3nt: TGTGCCAGCAGTTACTCGACAGGGAGTGGGTACGAGCAGTACTTC
CDR3aa: CASSYSTGSGYEQYF

v_gene: TRBV28
abundance: NA
j_gene: TRBJ2-1
d_gene: TRBD2
CDR3nt: TGTGCCAGCATCCTCTCCCGGGGGGGCGTCAATGAGCAGTTCTTC
CDR3aa: CASILSRGGVNEQFF

v_gene: TRBV5-1
abundance: NA
j_gene: TRBJ2-7
d_gene: TRBD1
CDR3nt: TGCGCCAGCACCCGGGACAGCAGCTCCTACGAGCAGTACTTC
CDR3aa: CASTRDSSSYEQYF

v_gene: TRBV7-8
abundance: few
j_gene: TRBJ2-7
d_gene: TRBD1
CDR3nt: TGTGCCAGCAGCTTAACAGGGGGCTCCTACGAGCAGTACTTC
CDR3aa: CASSLTGGSYEQYF

v_gene: TRBV5-1
abundance: NA
j_gene: TRBJ1-2
d_gene: TRBD1
CDR3nt: TGCGCCAGCAGCCTACACTCCTTGGACAGGGGATTCTATGGCTACACCTTC
CDR3aa: CASSLHSLDRGFYGYTF

v_gene: TRBV11-2
abundance: NA
j_gene: TRBJ2-5
d_gene: NA
CDR3nt: TGTGCCAGCAGCTTAGATCTTCGACAGAAAGAGACCCAGTACTTC
CDR3aa: CASSLDLRQKETQYF

v_gene: TRBV10-2
abundance: NA
j_gene: TRBJ2-3
d_gene: TRBD2
CDR3nt: TGCGCCAGCAGGACTAGCGGGGGGGCCGGGGATACGCAGTATTTT
CDR3aa: CASRTSGGAGDTQYF

v_gene: TRBV7-6
abundance: NA
j_gene: TRBJ2-3
d_gene: TRBD2
CDR3nt: TGTGCCAGCAGCTTAGTCGGGACTACGGGAGATACGCAGTATTTT
CDR3aa: CASSLVGTTGDTQYF

v_gene: TRBV6-5
abundance: NA
j_gene: TRBJ1-2
d_gene: NA
CDR3nt: TGTTCCAGCAGTCCCCCAGGGGCGATCCGTGATGGCTACACCTTC
CDR3aa: CSSSPPGAIRDGYTF

v_gene: TRBV6-5
abundance: NA
j_gene: TRBJ2-7
d_gene: NA
CDR3nt: TGTGCCAGCAGGGCTACAGCAACCTACGAGCAGTACTTC
CDR3aa: CASRATATYEQYF

v_gene: TRBV6-6
abundance: NA
j_gene: TRBJ2-3
d_gene: NA
CDR3nt: TGTGCCAGCAGTTTCCCTCTCGACAGTAGCACAGATACGCAGTATTTT
CDR3aa: CASSFPLDSSTDTQYF

v_gene: TRBV28
abundance: NA
j_gene: TRBJ2-7
d_gene: NA
CDR3nt: TGTGCCAGCAGTTCCTCAGCAGGAACCTACGAGCAGTACTTC
CDR3aa: CASSSSAGTYEQYF

v_gene: TRBV7-2
abundance: NA
j_gene: TRBJ1-2
d_gene: TRBD1
CDR3nt: TGTGCCAGCAGCACTGGACAGGGGATTGGCTACACCTTC
CDR3aa: CASSTGQGIGYTF

v_gene: TRBV19
abundance: NA
j_gene: TRBJ2-1
d_gene: TRBD2
CDR3nt: TGTGCCAGTAGTCCGACTAGCGGGGGTTCCTACAATGAGCAGTTCTTC
CDR3aa: CASSPTSGGSYNEQFF

v_gene: TRBV7-9
abundance: NA
j_gene: TRBJ2-5
d_gene: NA
CDR3nt: TGTGCCAGCAGCTCGACTAGATCCTCCGGGACCCAGTACTTC
CDR3aa: CASSSTRSSGTQYF

v_gene: TRBV6-5
abundance: NA
j_gene: TRBJ2-1
d_gene: TRBD1
CDR3nt: TGTGCCAGCGGACAGGGGACGGGCAATGAGCAGTTCTTC
CDR3aa: CASGQGTGNEQFF

v_gene: TRBV5-4
abundance: NA
j_gene: TRBJ2-1
d_gene: TRBD2
CDR3nt: TGTGCCAGCAGCAAAGCGGGGGGCGACAATGAGCAGTTCTTC
CDR3aa: CASSKAGGDNEQFF

v_gene: TRBV6-5
abundance: NA
j_gene: TRBJ2-5
d_gene: NA
CDR3nt: TGTGCCAGCAGTTACCTCCGGGGCGGGGAAGAGACCCAGTACTTC
CDR3aa: CASSYLRGGEETQYF

v_gene: TRBV28
abundance: once
j_gene: TRBJ1-1
d_gene: NA
CDR3nt: TGTGCCAGCAGTGGAGGGACGAACACTGAAGCTTTCTTT
CDR3aa: CASSGGTNTEAFF

v_gene: TRBV25-1
abundance: NA
j_gene: TRBJ1-2
d_gene: TRBD1
CDR3nt: TGTGCCAGCAGTGACCCGGGACAGGGTACTAGCGGCTACACCTTC
CDR3aa: CASSDPGQGTSGYTF

v_gene: TRBV29-1
abundance: few
j_gene: TRBJ2-4
d_gene: NA
CDR3nt: TGCAGCGTCCAAACCCCAAACACGAAAAACATTCAGTACTTC
CDR3aa: CSVQTPNTKNIQYF

v_gene: TRBV12-5
abundance: NA
j_gene: TRBJ1-1
d_gene: NA
CDR3nt: TGTGCTAGTGATCAAGTGTGGGCCACTGAAGCTTTCTTT
CDR3aa: CASDQVWATEAFF

v_gene: TRBV29-1
abundance: NA
j_gene: TRBJ1-6
d_gene: NA
CDR3nt: TGCAGCGTTGCGGACAGCAATAATTCACCCCTCCACTTT
CDR3aa: CSVADSNNSPLHF

v_gene: TRBV7-2
abundance: NA
j_gene: TRBJ2-7
d_gene: TRBD2
CDR3nt: TGTGCCAGCAGCGCCACCCTTAGCGGGGGGGCCCGCTGGGACTTC
CDR3aa: CASSATLSGGARWDF

v_gene: TRBV18
abundance: NA
j_gene: TRBJ2-5
d_gene: NA
CDR3nt: TGTGCCAGCTCACCACGGGCAGGGACACAAGAGACCCAGTACTTC
CDR3aa: CASSPRAGTQETQYF

v_gene: TRBV29-1
abundance: NA
j_gene: TRBJ1-2
d_gene: TRBD1
CDR3nt: TGCAGCGTGGAACAGGGGGATGACTATGGCTACACCTTC
CDR3aa: CSVEQGDDYGYTF

v_gene: TRBV18
abundance: NA
j_gene: TRBJ2-5
d_gene: TRBD2
CDR3nt: TGTGCCAGCTCACCCGCACCTCTAGCGGGGGGACAAGAGACCCAGTACTTC
CDR3aa: CASSPAPLAGGQETQYF

v_gene: TRBV2
abundance: few
j_gene: TRBJ1-1
d_gene: NA
CDR3nt: TGTGCCAGCCTACTTGATATGAACACTGAAGCTTTCTTT
CDR3aa: CASLLDMNTEAFF

v_gene: TRBV2
abundance: NA
j_gene: TRBJ2-1
d_gene: TRBD2
CDR3nt: TGTGCCAGCAGCCCAAGGTCGGGGGGGACATTCTACAATGAGCAGTTCTTC
CDR3aa: CASSPRSGGTFYNEQFF

v_gene: TRBV6-1
abundance: few
j_gene: TRBJ1-6
d_gene: NA
CDR3nt: TGTGCCAGCAGTGTGTCGGGGGTTTATTCACCCCTCCACTTT
CDR3aa: CASSVSGVYSPLHF

v_gene: TRBV6-5
abundance: NA
j_gene: TRBJ2-3
d_gene: TRBD2
CDR3nt: TGTGCCAGCAGTTACCAAGCGGGGTCTGATACGCAGTATTTT
CDR3aa: CASSYQAGSDTQYF

v_gene: TRBV6-1
abundance: NA
j_gene: TRBJ1-1
d_gene: TRBD1
CDR3nt: TGTGCCAGCAGTGAAGCTGGACAGGGGGGTGAAGCTTTCTTT
CDR3aa: CASSEAGQGGEAFF

v_gene: TRBV2
abundance: NA
j_gene: TRBJ2-3
d_gene: NA
CDR3nt: TGTGCCAGCAGTGGGGTCGGGGGGCCTGGAGATACGCAGTATTTT
CDR3aa: CASSGVGGPGDTQYF

v_gene: TRBV4-3
abundance: NA
j_gene: TRBJ2-1
d_gene: TRBD1
CDR3nt: TGCGCCAGCAGCCAAGATCGTTCCGGGACAGGGTTATACAATGAGCAGTTCTTC
CDR3aa: CASSQDRSGTGLYNEQFF

v_gene: TRBV6-1
abundance: NA
j_gene: TRBJ1-3
d_gene: NA
CDR3nt: TGTGCCAGCAGCAGAGCCCAAGCGGGAAACACCATATATTTT
CDR3aa: CASSRAQAGNTIYF

v_gene: TRBV7-8
abundance: NA
j_gene: TRBJ2-2
d_gene: TRBD2
CDR3nt: TGTGCCAGCAGCTTATCCCGACTAGCGGGACCCACCGGGGAGCTGTTTTTT
CDR3aa: CASSLSRLAGPTGELFF

v_gene: TRBV7-9
abundance: few
j_gene: TRBJ2-5
d_gene: NA
CDR3nt: TGTGCCAGCAGCTTAGTCAGGGACCAAGAGACCCAGTACTTC
CDR3aa: CASSLVRDQETQYF

v_gene: TRBV5-8
abundance: NA
j_gene: TRBJ1-6
d_gene: TRBD1
CDR3nt: TGCGCCAGCAGCCAATCGGGGACAGAATCCTATAATTCACCCCTCCACTTT
CDR3aa: CASSQSGTESYNSPLHF

v_gene: TRBV9
abundance: once
j_gene: TRBJ1-1
d_gene: NA
CDR3nt: TGTGCCAGCAGCGTAGGGGCAGGTCTTTTCACTGAAGCTTTCTTT
CDR3aa: CASSVGAGLFTEAFF

v_gene: TRBV29-1
abundance: NA
j_gene: TRBJ2-3
d_gene: TRBD1
CDR3nt: TGCAGCGTTGAATGGACAGGGACAGATACGCAGTATTTT
CDR3aa: CSVEWTGTDTQYF

v_gene: TRBV18
abundance: NA
j_gene: TRBJ1-4
d_gene: TRBD1
CDR3nt: TGTGCCAGCTCACCACTTTTCGGACAGGCTAATGAAAAACTGTTTTTT
CDR3aa: CASSPLFGQANEKLFF

v_gene: TRBV18
abundance: NA
j_gene: TRBJ2-5
d_gene: TRBD2
CDR3nt: TGTGCCAGCTCACGCGCTAGCGGGGAAGAGACCCAGTACTTC
CDR3aa: CASSRASGEETQYF

v_gene: TRBV7-2
abundance: NA
j_gene: TRBJ2-7
d_gene: NA
CDR3nt: TGTGCCAGCACCTCCATGCGGGGCTCCTACGAGCAGTACTTC
CDR3aa: CASTSMRGSYEQYF